This T cell receptor (beta chain) was recorded in a study of T-cell memory formation after mild COVID-19. General study points: Second-wave clones that peaked on day 37 lacked confirmed SARS-CoV-2 specificity.

TCRdb used MiXCR to reprocess the 5' RACE reads, holding one entry per CDR3 protein. Of 1,500 to 2,000 distinct CDR3 sequences listed, over 55% are singletons. A note on this clonotype: What it binds is unknown.

The TCR comes from an adult who had mild COVID-19 (a few samples of this study predate the infection). Cell type and time point are not known. Sequencing input: PBMCs or a T cell subset sorted from them (not recorded which).

CDR3 loop: CASRGREALYTGELFF. Here the CDR3 DNA reads TGTGCCAGCAGGGGCAGGGAAGCGTTGTACACCGGGGAGCTGTTTTTT. J is TRBJ2-2 and V is TRBV7-3, with D possibly TRBD1 on 5 matching bases. V dropped 6 bases and J dropped 3 bases, with 17 bases sitting between them. Germline CDR1 and CDR2: SGHTA and FQGTGA. This CDR3 spans 16 amino acids. The entire variable domain, with the rest obtained from reference TRBV7-3 and TRBJ2-2, is as follows: GAGVSQTPSNKVTEKGKYVELRCDPISGHTALYWYRQSLGQGPEFLIYFQGTGAADDSGLPNDRFFAVRPEGSVSTLKIQRTERGDSAVYLCASRGREALYTGELFFGEGSRLTVL.